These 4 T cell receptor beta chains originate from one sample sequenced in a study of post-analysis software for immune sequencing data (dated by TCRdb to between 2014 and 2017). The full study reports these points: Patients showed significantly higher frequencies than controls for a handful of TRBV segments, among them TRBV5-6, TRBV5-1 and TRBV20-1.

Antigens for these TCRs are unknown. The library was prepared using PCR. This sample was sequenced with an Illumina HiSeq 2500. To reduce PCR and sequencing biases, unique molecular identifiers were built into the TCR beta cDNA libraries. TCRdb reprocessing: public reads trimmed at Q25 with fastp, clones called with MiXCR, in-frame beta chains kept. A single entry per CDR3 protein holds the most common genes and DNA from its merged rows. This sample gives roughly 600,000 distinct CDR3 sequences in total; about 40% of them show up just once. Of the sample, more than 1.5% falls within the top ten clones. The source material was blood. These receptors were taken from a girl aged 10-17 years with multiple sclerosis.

The CDR3 DNA is TGTGCCAGCAGCCAACTCGGGGGCCTCTACGAGCAGTACTTC. Protein: CASSQLGGLYEQYF. This chain connects TRBV3-1 to TRBJ2-7; D assignment may be TRBD1 or TRBD2 (6 bases each). This CDR3 contains 14 residues. Germline values: CDR1 LGHDT, CDR2 YNNKEL (reference sequence). The V end was cut by 2 bases, the J end by 3 bases, with 11 bases between.

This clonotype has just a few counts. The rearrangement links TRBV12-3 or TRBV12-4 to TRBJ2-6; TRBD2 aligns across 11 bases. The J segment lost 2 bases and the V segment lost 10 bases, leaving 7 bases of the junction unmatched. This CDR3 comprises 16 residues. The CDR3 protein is CATRLSGGAGANVLTF. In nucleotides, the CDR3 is TGTGCCACCCGACTTAGCGGGGGGGCTGGGGCCAACGTCCTGACTTTC.

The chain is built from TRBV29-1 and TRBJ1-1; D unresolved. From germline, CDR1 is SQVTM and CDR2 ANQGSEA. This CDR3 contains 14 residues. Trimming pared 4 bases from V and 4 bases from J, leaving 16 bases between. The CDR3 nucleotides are TGCAGCGTTGTCCCGGGGTCCCACCGCACTGAAGCTTTCTTT. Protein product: CSVVPGSHRTEAFF.

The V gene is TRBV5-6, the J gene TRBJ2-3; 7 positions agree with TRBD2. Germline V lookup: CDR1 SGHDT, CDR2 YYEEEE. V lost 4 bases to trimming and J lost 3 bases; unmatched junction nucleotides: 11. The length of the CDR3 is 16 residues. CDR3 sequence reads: CASSLDYGRTTDTQYF. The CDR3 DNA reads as TGTGCCAGCAGCCTAGACTACGGGAGGACGACAGATACGCAGTATTTT.